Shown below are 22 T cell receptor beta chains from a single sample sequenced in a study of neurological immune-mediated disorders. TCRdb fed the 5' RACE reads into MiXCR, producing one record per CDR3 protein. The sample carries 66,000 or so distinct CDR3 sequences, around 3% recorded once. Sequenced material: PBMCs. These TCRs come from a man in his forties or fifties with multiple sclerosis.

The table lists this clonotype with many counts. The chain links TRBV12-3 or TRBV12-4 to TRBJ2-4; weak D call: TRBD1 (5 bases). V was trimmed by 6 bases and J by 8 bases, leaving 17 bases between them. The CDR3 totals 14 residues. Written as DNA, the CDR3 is TGTGCCAGCAGCCTGGGCCAGGGCTGGGACATTCAGTACTTC. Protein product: CASSLGQGWDIQYF.

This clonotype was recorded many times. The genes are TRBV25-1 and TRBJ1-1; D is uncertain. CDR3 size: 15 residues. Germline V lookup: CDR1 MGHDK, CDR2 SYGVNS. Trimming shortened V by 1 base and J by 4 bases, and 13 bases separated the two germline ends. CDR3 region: CASSEFAAGLTEAFF. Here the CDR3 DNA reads TGTGCCAGCAGTGAATTCGCGGCAGGCCTCACTGAAGCTTTCTTT.

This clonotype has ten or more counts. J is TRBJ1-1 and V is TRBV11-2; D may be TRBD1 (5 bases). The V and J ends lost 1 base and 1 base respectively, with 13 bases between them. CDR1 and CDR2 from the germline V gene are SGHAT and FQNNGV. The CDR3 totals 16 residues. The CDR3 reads CASSLVGGASNTEAFF. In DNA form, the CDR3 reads TGTGCCAGCAGCTTAGTGGGAGGGGCCTCGAACACTGAAGCTTTCTTT.

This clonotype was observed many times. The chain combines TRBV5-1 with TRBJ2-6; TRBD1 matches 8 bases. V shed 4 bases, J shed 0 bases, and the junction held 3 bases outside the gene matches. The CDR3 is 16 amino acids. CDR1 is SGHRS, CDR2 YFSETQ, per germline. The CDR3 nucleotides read TGCGCCAGCAGCCCGGGACAGGTCTCTGGGGCCAACGTCCTGACTTTC. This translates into CASSPGQVSGANVLTF.

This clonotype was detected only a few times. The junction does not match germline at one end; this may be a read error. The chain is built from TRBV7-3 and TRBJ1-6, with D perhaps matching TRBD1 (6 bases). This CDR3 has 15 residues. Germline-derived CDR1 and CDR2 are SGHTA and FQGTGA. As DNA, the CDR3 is TGTGCCAGCAGCTTAAACGGGCAGGGGACTTCAACCCTCAACTTT. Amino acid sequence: CASSLNGQGTSTLNF. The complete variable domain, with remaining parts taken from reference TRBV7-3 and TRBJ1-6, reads GAGVSQTPSNKVTEKGKYVELRCDPISGHTALYWYRQSLGQGPEFLIYFQGTGAADDSGLPNDRFFAVRPEGSVSTLKIQRTERGDSAVYLCASSLNGQGTSTLNFGNGTRLTVT.

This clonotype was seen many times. Written as DNA, the CDR3 is TGCAGTGCTAAGGGACTAGCGGGAGATGGCGAGCAGTACTTC. As protein: CSAKGLAGDGEQYF. The chain uses TRBV20-1 and TRBJ2-7; 14 bases align to TRBD2. The CDR3 is 14 residues long. Germline-derived CDR1 and CDR2 are DFQATT and SNEGSKA (reference sequence). With 4 bases clipped from V and 6 bases from J, the junction kept 5 bases outside the gene matches.

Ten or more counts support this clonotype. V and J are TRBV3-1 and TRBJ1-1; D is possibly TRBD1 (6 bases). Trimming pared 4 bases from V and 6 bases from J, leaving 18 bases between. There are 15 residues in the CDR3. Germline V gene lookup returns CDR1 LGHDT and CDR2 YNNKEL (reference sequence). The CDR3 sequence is CASSPFGRGGSEAFF. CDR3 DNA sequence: TGTGCCAGCAGCCCATTTGGCAGGGGTGGCTCTGAAGCTTTCTTT.

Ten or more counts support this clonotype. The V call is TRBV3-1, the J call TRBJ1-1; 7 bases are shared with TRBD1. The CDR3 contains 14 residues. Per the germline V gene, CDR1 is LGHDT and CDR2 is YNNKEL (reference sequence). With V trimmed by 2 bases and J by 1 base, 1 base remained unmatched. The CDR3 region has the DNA TGTGCCAGCAGCCAAACAGGGGCGAACACTGAAGCTTTCTTT. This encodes CASSQTGANTEAFF. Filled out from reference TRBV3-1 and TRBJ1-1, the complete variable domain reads DTAVSQTPKYLVTQMGNDKSIKCEQNLGHDTMYWYKQDSKKFLKIMFSYNNKELIINETVPNRFSPKSPDKAHLNLHINSLELGDSAVYFCASSQTGANTEAFFGQGTRLTVV.

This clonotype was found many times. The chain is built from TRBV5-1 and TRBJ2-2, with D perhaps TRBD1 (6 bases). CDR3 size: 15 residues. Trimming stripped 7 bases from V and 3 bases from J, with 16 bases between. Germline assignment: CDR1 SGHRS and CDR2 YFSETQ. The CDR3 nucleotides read TGCGCCAGCTACCAGGCACAGGGAGACACCGGGGAGCTGTTTTTT. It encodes CASYQAQGDTGELFF. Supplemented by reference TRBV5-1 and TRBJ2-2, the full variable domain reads KAGVTQTPRYLIKTRGQQVTLSCSPISGHRSVSWYQQTPGQGLQFLFEYFSETQRNKGNFPGRFSGRQFSNSRSEMNVSTLELGDSALYLCASYQAQGDTGELFFGEGSRLTVL.

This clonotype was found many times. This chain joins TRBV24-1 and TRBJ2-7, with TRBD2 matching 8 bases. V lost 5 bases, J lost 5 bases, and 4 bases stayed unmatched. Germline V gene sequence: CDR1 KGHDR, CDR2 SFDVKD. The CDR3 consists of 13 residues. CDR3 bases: TGTGCCACCAGTGGAGGTAGCGGGGACGAGCAGTACTTC. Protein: CATSGGSGDEQYF.

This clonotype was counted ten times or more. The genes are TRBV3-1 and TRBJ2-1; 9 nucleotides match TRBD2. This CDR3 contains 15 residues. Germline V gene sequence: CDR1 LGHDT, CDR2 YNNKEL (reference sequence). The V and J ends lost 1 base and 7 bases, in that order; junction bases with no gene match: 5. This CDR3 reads CASSQVASGMNEQFF. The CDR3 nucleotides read TGTGCCAGCAGCCAAGTGGCTAGCGGGATGAATGAGCAGTTCTTC.

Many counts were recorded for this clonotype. CDR3: CATSQGLVGELFF. The CDR3 coding sequence is TGTGCCACCAGCCAAGGACTAGTCGGGGAGCTGTTTTTT. The chain couples TRBV15 to TRBJ2-2; TRBD2 agrees at 7 bases. This CDR3 is 13 amino acids long. In germline, CDR1 is LNHNV, CDR2 YYDKDF (reference sequence). With V trimmed by 5 bases and J by 7 bases, 4 bases remained unmatched.

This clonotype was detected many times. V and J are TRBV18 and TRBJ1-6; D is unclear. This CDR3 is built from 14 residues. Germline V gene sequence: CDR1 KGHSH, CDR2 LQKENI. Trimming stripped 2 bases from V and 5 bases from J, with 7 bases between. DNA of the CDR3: TGTGCCAGCTCACCAGACGGGAATAATTCACCCCTCCACTTT. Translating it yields CASSPDGNNSPLHF.

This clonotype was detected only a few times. The CDR3 nucleotides are TGTGCCATCAGTGAACGGGCGAACTCCTACGAGCAGTACTTC. Protein sequence: CAISERANSYEQYF. The rearrangement uses TRBV10-3 and TRBJ2-7; unclear D gene. The V end lost 3 bases, the J end lost 0 bases, and 9 bases lay between the germline ends. Per the germline V gene, CDR1 is ENHRY and CDR2 is SYGVKD. This CDR3 spans 14 amino acids.

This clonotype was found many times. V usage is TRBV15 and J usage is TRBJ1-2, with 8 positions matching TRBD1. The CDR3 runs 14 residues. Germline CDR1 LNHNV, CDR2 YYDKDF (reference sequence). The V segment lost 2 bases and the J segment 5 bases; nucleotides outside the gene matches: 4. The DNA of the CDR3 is TGTGCCACCAGCAGACAGGGGGCGGTGTATGGCTACACCTTC. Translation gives CATSRQGAVYGYTF.

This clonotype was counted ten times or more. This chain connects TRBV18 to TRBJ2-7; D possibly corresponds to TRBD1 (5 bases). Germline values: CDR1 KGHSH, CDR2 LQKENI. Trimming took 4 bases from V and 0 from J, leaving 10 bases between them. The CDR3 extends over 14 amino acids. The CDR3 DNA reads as TGTGCCAGCTCACTAGACAGCTCCTCCTACGAGCAGTACTTC. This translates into CASSLDSSSYEQYF.

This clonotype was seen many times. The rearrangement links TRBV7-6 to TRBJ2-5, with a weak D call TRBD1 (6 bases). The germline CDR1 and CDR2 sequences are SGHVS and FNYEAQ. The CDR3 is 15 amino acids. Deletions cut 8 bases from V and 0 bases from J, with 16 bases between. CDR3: CASSRSGTHQETQYF. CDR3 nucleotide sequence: TGTGCCAGCTCTCGCTCCGGGACACACCAAGAGACCCAGTACTTC.

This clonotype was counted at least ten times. CDR3 sequence: CASSPYSQGSGNTIYF. The CDR3, as DNA: TGTGCCAGCTCACCTTATTCACAGGGATCTGGAAACACCATATATTTT. The chain is built from TRBV18 and TRBJ1-3; perhaps TRBD1 as D (6 bases). CDR1 is KGHSH, CDR2 LQKENI, per germline. The CDR3 spans 16 residues. V was trimmed by 3 bases and J by 1 base, leaving 13 bases between them.

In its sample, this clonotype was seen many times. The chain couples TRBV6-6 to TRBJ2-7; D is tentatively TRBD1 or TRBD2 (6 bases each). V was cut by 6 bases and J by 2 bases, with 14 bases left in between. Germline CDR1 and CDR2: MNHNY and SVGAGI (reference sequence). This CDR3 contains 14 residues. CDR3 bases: TGTGCCAGCAGGGGAGGACAGACTGCCTACGAGCAGTACTTC. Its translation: CASRGGQTAYEQYF.

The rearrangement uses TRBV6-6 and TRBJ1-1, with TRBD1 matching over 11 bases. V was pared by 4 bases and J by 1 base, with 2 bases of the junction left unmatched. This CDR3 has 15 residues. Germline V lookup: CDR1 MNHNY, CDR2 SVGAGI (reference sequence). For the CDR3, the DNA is TGTGCCAGCAGTTCCGGGACAGGGGGGAACACTGAAGCTTTCTTT. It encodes CASSSGTGGNTEAFF.

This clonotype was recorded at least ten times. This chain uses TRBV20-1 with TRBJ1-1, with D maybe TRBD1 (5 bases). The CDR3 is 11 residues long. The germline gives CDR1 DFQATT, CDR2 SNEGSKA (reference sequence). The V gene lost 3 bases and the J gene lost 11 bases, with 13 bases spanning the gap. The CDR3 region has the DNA TGCAGTGCTAGCCGGGACGGCGTGGCTTTCTTT. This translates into CSASRDGVAFF.

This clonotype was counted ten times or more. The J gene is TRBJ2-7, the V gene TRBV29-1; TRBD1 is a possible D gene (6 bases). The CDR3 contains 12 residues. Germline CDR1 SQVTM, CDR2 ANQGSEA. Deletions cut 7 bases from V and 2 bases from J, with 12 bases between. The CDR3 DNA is TGCAGCGGAGGGGGTTCAACCTACGAGCAGTACTTC. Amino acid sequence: CSGGGSTYEQYF.